The 3 T cell receptor beta chains below come from one sample, sequenced in a study of blood T cell repertoires in COVID-19. Measured with immunoSEQ multiplex PCR; TCRdb has only the in-frame clones, and not every one. The top ten hold over 9% of the sample, which has about 260,000 clones, 83% seen once. Specimen: peripheral blood. The receptors originated from a woman aged 45-65 years who had recovered from COVID-19.

The V and J genes are TRBV28 and TRBJ2-2; weak D call: TRBD2 (6 bases). This CDR3 contains 14 residues. V lost 3 bases, J lost 3 bases, and 8 bases lay in between. The germline V gene encodes CDR1 MDHEN and CDR2 SYDVKM. CDR3 in amino acids: CASSFAGYTGELFF. In nucleotides, the CDR3 is TGTGCCAGCAGTTTCGCGGGGTACACCGGGGAGCTGTTTTTT.

The chain has TRBV5-1 and TRBJ2-7; tentatively, D is TRBD1 (6 bases). Germline CDR1 and CDR2: SGHRS and YFSETQ. V gave up 0 bases and J gave up 0 bases, with 10 bases separating them. This CDR3 contains 15 residues. Here the CDR3 DNA reads TGCGCCAGCAGCTTGGCCCAGGGGAACTCCTACGAGCAGTACTTC. It is translated as CASSLAQGNSYEQYF.

The rearrangement links TRBV14 to TRBJ2-1; TRBD1 is a possible D gene (7 bases). Germline CDR1 and CDR2: SGHDN and FVKESK. Trimming took 0 bases from V and 6 from J, leaving 15 bases between them. This CDR3 has 16 residues. The CDR3 nucleotides read TGTGCCAGCAGCCAAGAAATGGCAGGGGGGTTCAATGAGCAGTTCTTC. Protein: CASSQEMAGGFNEQFF.